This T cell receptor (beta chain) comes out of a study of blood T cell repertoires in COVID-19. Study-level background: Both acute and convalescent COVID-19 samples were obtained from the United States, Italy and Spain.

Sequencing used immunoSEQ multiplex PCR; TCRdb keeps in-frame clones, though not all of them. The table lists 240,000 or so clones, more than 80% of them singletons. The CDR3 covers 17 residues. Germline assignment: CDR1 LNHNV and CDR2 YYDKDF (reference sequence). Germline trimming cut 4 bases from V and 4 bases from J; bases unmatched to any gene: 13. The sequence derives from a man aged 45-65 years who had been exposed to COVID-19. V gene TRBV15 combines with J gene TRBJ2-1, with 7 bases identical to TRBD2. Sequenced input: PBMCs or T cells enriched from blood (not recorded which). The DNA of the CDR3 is TGTGCCACCAGCAAGATCCGGACCATAGCGGGTTACAATGAGCAGTTCTTC. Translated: CATSKIRTIAGYNEQFF.